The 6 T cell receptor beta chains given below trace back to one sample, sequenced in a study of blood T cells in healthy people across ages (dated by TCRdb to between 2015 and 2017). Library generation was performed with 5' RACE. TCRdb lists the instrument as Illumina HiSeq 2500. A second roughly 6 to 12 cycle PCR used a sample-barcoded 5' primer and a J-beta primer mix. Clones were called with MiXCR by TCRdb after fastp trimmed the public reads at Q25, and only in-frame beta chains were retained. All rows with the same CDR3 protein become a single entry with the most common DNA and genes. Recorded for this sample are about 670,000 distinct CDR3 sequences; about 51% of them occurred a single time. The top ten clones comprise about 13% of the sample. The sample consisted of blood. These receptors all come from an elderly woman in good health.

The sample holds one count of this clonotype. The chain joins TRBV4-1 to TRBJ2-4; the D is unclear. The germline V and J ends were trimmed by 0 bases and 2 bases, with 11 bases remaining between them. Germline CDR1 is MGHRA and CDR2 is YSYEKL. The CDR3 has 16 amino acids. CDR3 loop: CASSQEGSTPKNIQYF. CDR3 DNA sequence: TGCGCCAGCAGCCAAGAAGGGTCCACCCCCAAAAACATTCAGTACTTC.

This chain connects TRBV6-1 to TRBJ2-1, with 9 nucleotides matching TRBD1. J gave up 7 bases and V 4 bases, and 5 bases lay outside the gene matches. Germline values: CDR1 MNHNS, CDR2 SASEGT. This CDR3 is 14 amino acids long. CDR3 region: CASSVRTGVNEQFF. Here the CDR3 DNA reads TGTGCCAGCAGTGTTAGGACAGGGGTAAATGAGCAGTTCTTC.

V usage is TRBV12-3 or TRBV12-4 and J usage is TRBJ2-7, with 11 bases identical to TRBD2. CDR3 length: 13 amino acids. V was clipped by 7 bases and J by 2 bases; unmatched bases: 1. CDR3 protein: CASIAGGPYEQYF. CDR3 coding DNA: TGTGCCAGCATAGCGGGGGGGCCCTACGAGCAGTACTTC.

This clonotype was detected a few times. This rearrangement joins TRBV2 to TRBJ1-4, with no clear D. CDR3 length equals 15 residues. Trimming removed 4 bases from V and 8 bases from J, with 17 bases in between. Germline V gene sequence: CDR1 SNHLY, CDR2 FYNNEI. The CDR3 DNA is TGTGCCAGCAGTGTAGAACCCCGGAAAGGAGAAAAACTGTTTTTT. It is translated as CASSVEPRKGEKLFF.

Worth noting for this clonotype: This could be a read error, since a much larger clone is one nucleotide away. Here the CDR3 DNA reads TGTGCCAGCAGTGGGGCAGGACTGGGGTCGAACGTTCAGTACTTC. It specifies CASSGAGLGSNVQYF. V and J are TRBV28 and TRBJ2-4; perhaps D is TRBD1 or TRBD2 (5 bases each). Germline lookup yields CDR1 MDHEN and CDR2 SYDVKM. V was cut by 5 bases and J by 11 bases, with 22 bases left in between. The CDR3 contains 15 residues.

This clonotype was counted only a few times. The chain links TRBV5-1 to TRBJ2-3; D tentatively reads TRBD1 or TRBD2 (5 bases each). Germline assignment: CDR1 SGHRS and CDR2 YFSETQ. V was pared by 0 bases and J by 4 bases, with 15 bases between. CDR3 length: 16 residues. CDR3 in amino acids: CASSLGGVGTADTQYF. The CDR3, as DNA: TGCGCCAGCAGCTTGGGAGGGGTTGGGACGGCAGATACGCAGTATTTT.